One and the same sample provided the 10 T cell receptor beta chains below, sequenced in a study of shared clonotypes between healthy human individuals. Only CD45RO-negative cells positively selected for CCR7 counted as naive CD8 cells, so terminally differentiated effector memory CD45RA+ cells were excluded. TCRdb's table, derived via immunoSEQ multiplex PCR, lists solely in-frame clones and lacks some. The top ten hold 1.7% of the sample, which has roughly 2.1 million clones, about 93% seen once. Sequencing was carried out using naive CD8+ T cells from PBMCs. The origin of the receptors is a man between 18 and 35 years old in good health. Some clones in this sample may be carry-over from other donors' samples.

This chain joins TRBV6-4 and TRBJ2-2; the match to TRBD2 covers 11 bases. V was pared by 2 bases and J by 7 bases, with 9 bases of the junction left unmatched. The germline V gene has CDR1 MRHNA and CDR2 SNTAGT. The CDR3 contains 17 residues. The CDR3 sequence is CASSDASGRFRGGELFF. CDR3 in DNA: TGTGCCAGCAGTGACGCTAGCGGGAGGTTCCGGGGCGGGGAGCTGTTTTTT.

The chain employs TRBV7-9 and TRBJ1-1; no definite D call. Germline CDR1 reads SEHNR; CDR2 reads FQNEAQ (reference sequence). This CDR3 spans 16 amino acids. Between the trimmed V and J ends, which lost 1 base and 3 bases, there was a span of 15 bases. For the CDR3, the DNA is TGTGCCAGCAGCTTAGTACCCAACTTGGTGGACACTGAAGCTTTCTTT. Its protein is CASSLVPNLVDTEAFF.

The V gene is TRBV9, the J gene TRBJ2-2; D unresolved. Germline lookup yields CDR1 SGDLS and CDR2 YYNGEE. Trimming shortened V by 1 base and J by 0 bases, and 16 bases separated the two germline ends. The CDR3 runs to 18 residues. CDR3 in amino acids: CASSVSSSEVSNTGELFF. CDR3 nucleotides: TGTGCCAGCAGCGTAAGTTCGAGCGAAGTCTCGAACACCGGGGAGCTGTTTTTT.

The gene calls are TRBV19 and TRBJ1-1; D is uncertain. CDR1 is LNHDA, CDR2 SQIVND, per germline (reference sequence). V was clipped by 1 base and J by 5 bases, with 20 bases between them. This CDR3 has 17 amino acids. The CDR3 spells CASSIGRAAGSRTEAFF. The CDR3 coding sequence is TGTGCCAGTAGTATAGGTCGGGCCGCGGGATCGAGGACTGAAGCTTTCTTT.

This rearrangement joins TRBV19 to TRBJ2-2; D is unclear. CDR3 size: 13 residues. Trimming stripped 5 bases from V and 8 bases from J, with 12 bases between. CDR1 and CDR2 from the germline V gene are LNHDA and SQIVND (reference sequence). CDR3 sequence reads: CASSPHRSGELFF. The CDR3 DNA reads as TGTGCCAGTAGTCCCCATAGGTCGGGGGAGCTGTTTTTT.

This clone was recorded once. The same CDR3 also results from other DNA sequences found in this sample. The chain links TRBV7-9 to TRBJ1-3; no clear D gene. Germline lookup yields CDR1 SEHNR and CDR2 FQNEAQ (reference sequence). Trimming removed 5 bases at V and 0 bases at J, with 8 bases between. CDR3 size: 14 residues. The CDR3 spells CASSLGLSGNTIYF. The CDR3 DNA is TGTGCCAGCAGCCTTGGGCTCTCTGGAAACACCATATATTTT. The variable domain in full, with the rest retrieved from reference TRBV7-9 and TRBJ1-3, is DTGVSQNPRHKITKRGQNVTFRCDPISEHNRLYWYRQTLGQGPEFLTYFQNEAQLEKSRLLSDRFSAERPKGSFSTLEIQRTEQGDSAMYLCASSLGLSGNTIYFGEGSWLTVV.

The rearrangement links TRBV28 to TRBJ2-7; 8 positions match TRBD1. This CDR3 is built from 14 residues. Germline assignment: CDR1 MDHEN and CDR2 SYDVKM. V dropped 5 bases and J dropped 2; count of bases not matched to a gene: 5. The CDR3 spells CASSDRGGPYEQYF. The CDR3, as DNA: TGTGCCAGCAGTGACAGGGGCGGCCCCTACGAGCAGTACTTC.

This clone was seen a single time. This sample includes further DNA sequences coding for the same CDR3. CDR3 region: CASSLAGGSYEQYF. In nucleotides, the CDR3 is TGTGCCAGCAGCTTAGCTGGGGGATCCTACGAGCAGTACTTC. This chain links TRBV7-9 with TRBJ2-7; D assignment may be TRBD1 or TRBD2 (5 bases each). The CDR3 is 14 residues long. CDR1 and CDR2 (germline): SEHNR, FQNEAQ (reference sequence). Deletions cut 0 bases from V and 1 base from J, with 7 bases between. Full variable domain (outside the CDR3, taken from reference TRBV7-9 and TRBJ2-7): DTGVSQNPRHKITKRGQNVTFRCDPISEHNRLYWYRQTLGQGPEFLTYFQNEAQLEKSRLLSDRFSAERPKGSFSTLEIQRTEQGDSAMYLCASSLAGGSYEQYFGPGTRLTVT.

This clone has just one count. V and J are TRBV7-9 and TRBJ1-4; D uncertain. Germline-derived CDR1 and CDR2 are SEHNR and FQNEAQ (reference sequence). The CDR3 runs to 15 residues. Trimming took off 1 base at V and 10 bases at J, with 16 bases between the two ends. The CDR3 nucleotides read TGTGCCAGCAGCTTAGAGGGCCCTATCACTGGAAAACTGTTTTTT. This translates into CASSLEGPITGKLFF.

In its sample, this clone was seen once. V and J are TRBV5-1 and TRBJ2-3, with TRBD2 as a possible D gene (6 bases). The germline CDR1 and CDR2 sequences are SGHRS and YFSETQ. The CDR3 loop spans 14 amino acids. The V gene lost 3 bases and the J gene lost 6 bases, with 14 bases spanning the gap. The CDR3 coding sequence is TGCGCCAGCAGCTCTAACTCGGGAGAGGATACGCAGTATTTT. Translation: CASSSNSGEDTQYF.